The present entry profiles one TCR beta chain with its context. The source of the sample is a study of OX40 agonist ivuxolimab in advanced cancers. Study-level information: Patients received intravenous ivuxolimab every 2 weeks at 0.01 to 10 mg/kg. With a range of roughly 23 to 90, age averaged roughly 60 years, and around 83% were male.

Assay: immunoSEQ multiplex PCR; the TCRdb copy retains only in-frame clones and omits some. The sample lists approximately 49,000 clones, about 88% occurring once. The CDR3 has 13 amino acids. Germline V gene sequence: CDR1 MNHEY, CDR2 SVGAGI. Deletions cut 8 bases from V and 7 bases from J, with 15 bases between. The clonotype was recovered from an adult with an advanced solid tumor such as melanoma, head and neck, liver or kidney cancer. The rearrangement joins TRBV6-5 to TRBJ2-1; tentatively, D is TRBD2 (5 bases). The starting material was CD4+ or CD8+ T cells sorted from blood, obtained in a trial of the OX40 agonist ivuxolimab. In DNA, the CDR3 is TGTGCCAGCGGATACCGCCGAGGGAATGAGCAGTTCTTC. Residues: CASGYRRGNEQFF.